Detailed here is one TCR beta chain. Its target antigen remains unknown. Nothing much larger sits one base from this clone, and base qualities are not available. This sample stems from a study of cytomegalovirus exposure and HLA in healthy donors listed by TCRdb under 2017. Describing the broader study: In an earlier analysis of some 610 of the donors, 276 Gb of sequence data and 90 million to 120 million unique TCR beta sequences from about 190 million T cells were reported. An early release covering around 630 HLA-typed donors comprised 250 to 350 gigabases of sequencing data and 85 million or so unique TCR sequences. Among the approximately 400 genotyped donors, more than 70% belonged to the genetic ancestry cluster associated with self-reported Caucasian donors. The aim of the study was to test whether cataloging public T cell receptors could identify signatures of past pathogen exposure. The study profiled the T cell repertoires of 500 to 800 subjects by immunosequencing and related them to cytomegalovirus serostatus. A separate validation cohort of some 130 different subjects was used in addition to the roughly 720-subject first cohort. High-throughput TCR immunosequencing, statistical association of individual TCRs with disease status, and machine learning were combined to predict cytomegalovirus infection status. A later analysis re-examined previously published TCR beta repertoires from roughly 720 donors and added high-resolution HLA genotyping to investigate patterns of TCR occurrence. Rather than drawing on any new phenotypic data, the later analysis identified candidate immune exposures from TCR beta sequences and the way those sequences occurred across donors. An earlier analysis of approximately 500 of the donors applied high-throughput TCR beta sequencing to assess whether each TCR beta V gene segment acted as functional or pseudogenic. Donor age, sex, ethnicity and CMV serostatus were compiled together with the repertoire data. In a later genetic analysis, genome-wide SNP genotypes for about 55% of the roughly 670 donors were used, and that subset was treated as a discovery cohort. Every discovery cohort repertoire had been produced on one sequencing platform. Both class I and class II loci were covered by HLA typing, at four-digit resolution. The number of donors typed differed by locus, with about 629-630 for A, B, C, DRB1 and DQB1, roughly 550 for DQA1, 606 for DPA1, and approximately 470 for DPB1. A few DR-DQ haplotypes were treated as single units for association and clustering because of strong linkage in the cohort. On average, approximately 250,000 unique TCR beta nucleotide sequences were sequenced per donor among more than 350 genotyped donors of the cohort, with roughly 18% of those sequences being non-productive.

In total, 600 or so healthy bone marrow donors made up the cohort. All cohort members were sampled while nominally healthy, although unrecorded immune exposures were likely present. The donor was CMV seronegative and was included in the group of several hundred seronegative cohort members. Each donor provided a peripheral blood sample, and peripheral blood mononuclear cells were used for TCR beta sequencing. Genomic DNA extraction from the blood cell samples was performed with the Qiagen DNeasy Blood Extraction Kit. General conclusions and limits of the study: According to a later analysis, most CMV-associated TCR beta chains appeared to be HLA-restricted, and the HLA associations seemed to be driven largely by CMV exposure. Broadly in line with IMGT annotations, most TCR beta V segments showed up in productive rearrangements about 90% or about 30% of the time in an earlier analysis of around 600 of the donors. A cluster of highly shared sequence variants was judged likely to be a technical artifact of the sequencing pipeline. Most TCR sequences were seen in very few donors, while some public TCRs were found in many individuals. Compared with the approximately 700-donor mean, donors in an Asian-associated ancestry cluster had fewer N-insertions in productive TCRs, according to a later genetic analysis. A further reported finding was that TCR beta sequences accurately predicted the HLA-A and HLA-B alleles for most subjects in the first cohort. The study listed 164 TCR beta chains as associated with cytomegalovirus. A later analysis found that TCR association rates varied across HLA loci, with DRB1 alleles showing the most associated TCRs and HLA-C alleles the fewest. Cytomegalovirus status was reported to be diagnosed by the classifier with high specificity and sensitivity in both the original and validation cohorts. The authors suggested that the approach could potentially be generalized to other disease states and immunological phenotypes. Immune exposure information for the cohort was limited to CMV serostatus. A later analysis associated roughly 17,000 TCR beta sequences with specific HLA alleles at a false discovery rate of 0.05. Because counts were too low, seventeen rarely observed V segments, including chromosome 9 orphons, were excluded from the earlier analysis of some 540 of the donors. Because HLA typing was missing for some donors at each locus, association tests included only the typed subset. Only TCR beta chains were sequenced in this cohort, and the absence of alpha or paired-chain data limited detectable features. Compared with equally common non-associated chains, HLA-associated TCR beta chains in a later analysis were more clonally expanded and had lower generation probabilities. In vitro tests confirmed that a few of the cytomegalovirus-associated TCR beta chains recognize cytomegalovirus antigens. In a later genetic analysis, a missense DCLRE1C variant was associated with V-gene and J-gene trimming of TCR beta chains, and the association was replicated in an independent cohort. Linkage disequilibrium might explain the correlated functional status among segregating V segments, but an unknown experimental factor could not be excluded. When HLA alleles, especially DR and DQ, strongly co-occurred, attributing TCR associations to individual alleles was difficult. The 87-base-pair reads could not distinguish some IMGT-functional V segments, including TRBV6-2 and TRBV6-3, so those segments were excluded. The presence/absence analyses assumed that sequencing depth was roughly uniform across donors, and that assumption may not be true. In a later analysis, several top co-occurrence clusters were reported to appear linked to parvovirus B19, influenza, CMV and Epstein-Barr virus.

Library preparation was by the immunoSEQ multiplex PCR assay. For the multiplex PCR, a mixture combining 60 forward primers for TCR Vbeta segments and 13 reverse primers for TCR Jbeta segments was used. The CDR3 region of rearranged TCR beta genes was amplified from genomic DNA by a multiplex PCR assay. On the Illumina HiSeq System, the amplified TCR beta libraries were sequenced as 87-base-pair reads. As for the original processing: In a later analysis, tens of millions of unique TCR beta chains were counted across the roughly 610 repertoires, and roughly 11 million of these chains were shared by at least two donors. To remove PCR and sequencing errors, raw reads were error-corrected and collapsed into unique sequences using a nearest-neighbor algorithm that merged closely related sequences. To assign V, D and J gene segments, CDR3 sequences were aligned to IMGT reference sequences. Each retained sequence needed at least a six-nucleotide match to both a V gene segment and a J gene segment. A rearrangement was called productive if the CDR3 had no stop codons and remained in frame with V and J, and every other rearrangement was called non-productive. Following IMGT convention, CDR3 was defined as the stretch from the second conserved V-encoded cysteine to the conserved J-encoded phenylalanine. In an earlier analysis of more than 550 of the donors, sequences lacking an unambiguous match to a single V gene segment were excluded. In an earlier analysis of approximately 590 of the donors, V segments were called functional above 56.7% productive rearrangements and were called segregating when the between-donor standard deviation exceeded 5%. A statistical classification framework was developed to diagnose cytomegalovirus status using the catalog of TCR beta chain sequences. A later analysis assigned V and J genes by comparing TCR nucleotide sequences with IMGT/GENE-DB human TR gene sequences. The TCRdist pipeline was used in a later analysis to assign CDR3 sequences and most-parsimonious VDJ recombination scenarios. A later analysis defined each TCR beta chain by its CDR3 amino acid sequence plus V-gene family, and excluded reads lacking a unique V-gene family. In a later analysis, 450 to 600 highly shared, low-generation-probability nucleotide sequences were removed to address suspected cross-contamination and a sequencing artifact. A later analysis calculated a clonal expansion index for each public chain from normalized within-repertoire ranks of inferred template counts. In a later analysis, generation probabilities were computed with a VDJ recombination model fitted to out-of-frame rearrangements, and the resulting probabilities were checked against IGoR. Hypergeometric tests were used in a later analysis to score TCR-TCR, TCR-HLA and TCR-CMV co-occurrence, with a repertoire-size bias correction applied to the TCR pairs. A later analysis estimated false discovery rates by permuting HLA or CMV assignments 20 times. In a later analysis, co-occurring TCRs were grouped using DBSCAN, and TCRdist sequence similarity was added for clustering within HLA-allele-positive subsets. Repertoires with fewer than 30,000 or more than 120,000 public chains, plus five repertoires with anomalous nucleotide sharing, were excluded from co-occurrence clustering. The table was pulled from immuneACCESS by TCRdb, which kept in-frame rearrangements only. Such tables lose some clones; where checked, under half of the loss comes from unresolved V genes, and the rest has no known cause. D and trimming were read from the DNA, whereas the V and J calls and clone size are those reported in that table. The sample table shows about 160,000 clones, and more than 60% are seen once. Of the sample, roughly 1.4% is held by the ten largest clones.

The junction carries 16 bases between V and J, which are trimmed by 3 bases and 5 bases respectively. From the germline V gene (reference sequence), CDR1 is SEHNR and CDR2 is FQNEAQ. From its cysteine to its phenylalanine, the CDR3 spans 15 amino acids. Left in the record is the CDR3 DNA by itself, 45 bases read in frame from the first base. The sequence came from a woman in her twenties or thirties in good health and CMV-seronegative. Sample: PBMCs. Here the chain combines TRBV7-9 and TRBJ2-5; a tentative D call is TRBD2 (7 bases match). The DNA sequence follows: TGTGCCAGCAGCTTTGGTGGGGGGGCGTCGGAGACCCAGTACTTC. It is translated as CASSFGGGASETQYF.